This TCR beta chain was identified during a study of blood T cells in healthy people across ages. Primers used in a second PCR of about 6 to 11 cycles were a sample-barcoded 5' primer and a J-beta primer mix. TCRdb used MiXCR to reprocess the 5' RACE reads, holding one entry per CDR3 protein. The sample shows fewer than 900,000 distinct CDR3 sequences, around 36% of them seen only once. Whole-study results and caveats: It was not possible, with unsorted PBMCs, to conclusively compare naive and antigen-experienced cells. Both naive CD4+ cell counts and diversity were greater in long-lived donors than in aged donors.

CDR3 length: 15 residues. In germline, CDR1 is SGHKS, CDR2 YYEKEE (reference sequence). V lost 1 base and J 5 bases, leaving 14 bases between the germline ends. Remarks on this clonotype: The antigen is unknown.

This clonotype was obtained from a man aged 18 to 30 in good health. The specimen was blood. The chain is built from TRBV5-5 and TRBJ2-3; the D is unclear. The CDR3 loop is CASSLLSGRGDTQYF. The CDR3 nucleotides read TGTGCCAGCAGCTTGTTGTCCGGTCGTGGAGATACGCAGTATTTT.